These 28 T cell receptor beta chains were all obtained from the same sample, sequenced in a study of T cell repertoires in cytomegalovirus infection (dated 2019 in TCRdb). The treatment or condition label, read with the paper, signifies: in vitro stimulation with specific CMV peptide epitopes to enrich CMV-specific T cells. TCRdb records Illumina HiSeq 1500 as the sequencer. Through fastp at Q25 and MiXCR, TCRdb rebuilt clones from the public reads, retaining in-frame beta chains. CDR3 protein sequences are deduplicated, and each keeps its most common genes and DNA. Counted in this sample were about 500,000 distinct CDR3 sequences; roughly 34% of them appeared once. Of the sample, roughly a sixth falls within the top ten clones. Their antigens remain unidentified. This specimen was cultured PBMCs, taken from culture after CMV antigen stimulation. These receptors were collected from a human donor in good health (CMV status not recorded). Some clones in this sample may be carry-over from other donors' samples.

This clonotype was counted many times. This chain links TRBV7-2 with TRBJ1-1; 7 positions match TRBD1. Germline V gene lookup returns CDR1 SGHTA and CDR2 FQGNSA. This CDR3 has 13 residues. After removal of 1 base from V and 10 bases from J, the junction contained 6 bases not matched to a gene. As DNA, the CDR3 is TGTGCCAGCAGCTTAGAACAGGGGATTCGAGCTTTCTTT. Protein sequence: CASSLEQGIRAFF.

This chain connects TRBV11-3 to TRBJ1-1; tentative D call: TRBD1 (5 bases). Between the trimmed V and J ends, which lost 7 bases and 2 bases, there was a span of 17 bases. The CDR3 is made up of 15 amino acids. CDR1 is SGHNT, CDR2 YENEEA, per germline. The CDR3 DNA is TGTGCCAGCACCCACAGTGGGACGCAAAACACTGAAGCTTTCTTT. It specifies CASTHSGTQNTEAFF. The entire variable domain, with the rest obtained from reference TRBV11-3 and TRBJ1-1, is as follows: EAGVVQSPRYKIIEKKQPVAFWCNPISGHNTLYWYLQNLGQGPELLIRYENEEAVDDSQLPKDRFSAERLKGVDSTLKIQPAELGDSAVYLCASTHSGTQNTEAFFGQGTRLTVV.

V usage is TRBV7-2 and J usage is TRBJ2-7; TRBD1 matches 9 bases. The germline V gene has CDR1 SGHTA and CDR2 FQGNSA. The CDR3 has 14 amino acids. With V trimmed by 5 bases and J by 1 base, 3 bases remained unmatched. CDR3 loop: CASSKDRGSYEQYF. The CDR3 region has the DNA TGTGCCAGCAGCAAAGACAGGGGGTCCTACGAGCAGTACTTC.

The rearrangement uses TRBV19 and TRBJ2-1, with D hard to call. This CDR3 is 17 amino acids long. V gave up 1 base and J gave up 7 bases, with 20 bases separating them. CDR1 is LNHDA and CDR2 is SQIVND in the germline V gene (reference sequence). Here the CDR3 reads CASSIARFALGRNEQFF. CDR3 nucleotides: TGTGCCAGTAGTATAGCCAGGTTCGCCCTCGGTCGGAATGAGCAGTTCTTC.

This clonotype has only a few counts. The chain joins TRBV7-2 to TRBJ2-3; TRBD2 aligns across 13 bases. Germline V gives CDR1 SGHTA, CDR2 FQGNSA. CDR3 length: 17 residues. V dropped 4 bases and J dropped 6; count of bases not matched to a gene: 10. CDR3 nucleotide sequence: TGTGCCAGCAGCTCCCAACTAGCGGGAGGGTTTGCGGATACGCAGTATTTT. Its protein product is CASSSQLAGGFADTQYF.

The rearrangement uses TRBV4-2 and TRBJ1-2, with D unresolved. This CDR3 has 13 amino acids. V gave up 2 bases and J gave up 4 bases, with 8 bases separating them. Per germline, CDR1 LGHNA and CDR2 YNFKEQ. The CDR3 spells CASSQLDAYGYTF. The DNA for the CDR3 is TGTGCCAGCAGCCAACTGGATGCCTATGGCTACACCTTC.

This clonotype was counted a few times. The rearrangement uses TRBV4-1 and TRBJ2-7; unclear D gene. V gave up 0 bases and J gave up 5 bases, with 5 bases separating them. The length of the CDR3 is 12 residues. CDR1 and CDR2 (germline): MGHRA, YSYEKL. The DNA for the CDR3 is TGCGCCAGCAGCCAAGATTTCCACGAGCAGTACTTC. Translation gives CASSQDFHEQYF.

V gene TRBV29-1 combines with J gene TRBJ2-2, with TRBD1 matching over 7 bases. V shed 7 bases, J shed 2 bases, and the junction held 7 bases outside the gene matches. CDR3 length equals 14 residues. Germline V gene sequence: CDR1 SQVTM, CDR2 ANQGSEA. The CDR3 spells CSGRQGVNTGELFF. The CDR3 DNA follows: TGCAGCGGGAGACAGGGAGTAAACACCGGGGAGCTGTTTTTT.

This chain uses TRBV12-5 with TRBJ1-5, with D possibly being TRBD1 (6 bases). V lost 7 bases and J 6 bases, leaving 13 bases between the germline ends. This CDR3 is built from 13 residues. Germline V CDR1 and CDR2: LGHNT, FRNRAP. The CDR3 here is CASALGGGQPQHF. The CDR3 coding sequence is TGTGCTAGTGCCCTAGGGGGGGGTCAGCCCCAGCATTTT.

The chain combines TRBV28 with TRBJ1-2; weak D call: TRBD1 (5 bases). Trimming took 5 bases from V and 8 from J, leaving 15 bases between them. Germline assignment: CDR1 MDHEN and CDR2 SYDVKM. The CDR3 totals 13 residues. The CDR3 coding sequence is TGTGCCAGCAGTGTATCAGACAGCGGCGGCTACACCTTC. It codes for CASSVSDSGGYTF.

The CDR3 DNA sequence: TGCGCCAGCAGCCAAGATTCAGCGGGAGCGCTAGATACGCAGTATTTT. This gives the protein CASSQDSAGALDTQYF. The chain combines TRBV4-1 with TRBJ2-3, with 8 nucleotides matching TRBD2. J gave up 5 bases and V 0 bases, and 7 bases lay outside the gene matches. This CDR3 comprises 16 residues. CDR1 and CDR2 (germline): MGHRA, YSYEKL.

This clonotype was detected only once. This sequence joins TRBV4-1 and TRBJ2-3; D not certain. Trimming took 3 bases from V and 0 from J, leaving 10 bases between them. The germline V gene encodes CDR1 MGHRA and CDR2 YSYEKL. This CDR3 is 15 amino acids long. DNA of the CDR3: TGCGCCAGCAGCCATGTACTTATGAGCACAGATACGCAGTATTTT. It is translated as CASSHVLMSTDTQYF.

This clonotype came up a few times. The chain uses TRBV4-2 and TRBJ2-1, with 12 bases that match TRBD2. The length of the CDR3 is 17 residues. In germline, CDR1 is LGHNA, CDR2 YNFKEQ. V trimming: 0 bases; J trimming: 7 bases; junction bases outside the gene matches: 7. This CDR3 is CASSQDQGLAGTNEQFF. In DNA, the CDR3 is TGTGCCAGCAGCCAAGATCAAGGACTAGCGGGGACTAATGAGCAGTTCTTC.

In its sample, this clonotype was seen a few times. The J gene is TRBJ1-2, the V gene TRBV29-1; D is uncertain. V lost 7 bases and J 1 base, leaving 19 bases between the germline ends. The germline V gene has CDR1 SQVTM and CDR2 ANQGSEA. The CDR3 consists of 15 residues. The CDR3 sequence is CSATPGSIFNYGYTF. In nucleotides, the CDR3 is TGCAGCGCCACCCCCGGATCCATCTTTAACTATGGCTACACCTTC.

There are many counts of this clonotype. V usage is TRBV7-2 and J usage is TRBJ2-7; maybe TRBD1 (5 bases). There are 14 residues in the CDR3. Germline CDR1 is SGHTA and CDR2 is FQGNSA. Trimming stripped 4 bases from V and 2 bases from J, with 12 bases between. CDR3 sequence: CASSSQGEAYEQYF. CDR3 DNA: TGTGCCAGCAGCTCCCAGGGTGAGGCCTACGAGCAGTACTTC.

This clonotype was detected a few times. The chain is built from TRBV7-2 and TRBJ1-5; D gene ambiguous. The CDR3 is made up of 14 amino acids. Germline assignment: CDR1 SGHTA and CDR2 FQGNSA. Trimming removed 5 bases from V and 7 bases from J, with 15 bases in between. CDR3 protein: CASSQFGPYQPQHF. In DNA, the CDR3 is TGTGCCAGCAGCCAATTCGGGCCCTACCAGCCCCAGCATTTT. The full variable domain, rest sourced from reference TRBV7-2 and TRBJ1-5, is GAGVSQSPSNKVTEKGKDVELRCDPISGHTALYWYRQSLGQGLEFLIYFQGNSAPDKSGLPSDRFSAERTGGSVSTLTIQRTQQEDSAVYLCASSQFGPYQPQHFGDGTRLSIL.

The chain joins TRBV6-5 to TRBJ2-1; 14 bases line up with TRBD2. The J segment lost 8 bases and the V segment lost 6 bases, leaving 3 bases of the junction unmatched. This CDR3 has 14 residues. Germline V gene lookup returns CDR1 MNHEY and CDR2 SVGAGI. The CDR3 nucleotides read TGTGCCAGCAGGGGACTAGCGGGAGCGGATGAGCAGTTCTTC. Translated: CASRGLAGADEQFF.

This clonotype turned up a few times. The CDR3 region is CAISESGGNTEAFF. The CDR3, as DNA: TGTGCCATCAGTGAATCAGGGGGGAACACTGAAGCTTTCTTT. This chain joins TRBV10-3 and TRBJ1-1; 7 bases line up with TRBD1. The junction had 2 bases not matched to a gene; V was cut back by 3 bases and J by 1 base. The germline V gene has CDR1 ENHRY and CDR2 SYGVKD. This CDR3 spans 14 amino acids.

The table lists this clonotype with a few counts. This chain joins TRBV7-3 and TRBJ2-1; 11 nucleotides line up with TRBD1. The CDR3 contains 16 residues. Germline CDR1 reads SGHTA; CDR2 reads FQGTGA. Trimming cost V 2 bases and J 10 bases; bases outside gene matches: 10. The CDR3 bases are TGTGCCAGCAGCTTAGAAGGGACAGGGGGATTGGAGGAGCAGTTCTTC. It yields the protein CASSLEGTGGLEEQFF.

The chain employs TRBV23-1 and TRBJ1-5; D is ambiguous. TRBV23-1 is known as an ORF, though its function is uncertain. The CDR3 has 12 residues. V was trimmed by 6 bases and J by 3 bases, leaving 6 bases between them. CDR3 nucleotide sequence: TGCGCCAGCAGGATTTACAATCAGCCCCAGCATTTT. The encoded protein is CASRIYNQPQHF.

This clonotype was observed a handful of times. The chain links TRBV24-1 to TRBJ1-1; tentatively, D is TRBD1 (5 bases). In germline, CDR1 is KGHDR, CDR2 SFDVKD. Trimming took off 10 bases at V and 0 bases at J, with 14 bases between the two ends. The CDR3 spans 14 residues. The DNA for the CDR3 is TGTGCCACGACAGCCCTTGAGATGAACACTGAAGCTTTCTTT. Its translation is CATTALEMNTEAFF.

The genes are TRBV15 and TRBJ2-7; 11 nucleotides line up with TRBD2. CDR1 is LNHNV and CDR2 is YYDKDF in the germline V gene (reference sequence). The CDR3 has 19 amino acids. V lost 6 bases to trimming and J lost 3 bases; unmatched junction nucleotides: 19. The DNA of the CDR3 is TGTGCCACCAGTCAGAGAGGGAGAACTAGCGGGAGTATCTTCTACGAGCAGTACGTC. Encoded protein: CATSQRGRTSGSIFYEQYV.

The CDR3 here is CASSLWGLELFF. The CDR3 coding sequence is TGTGCCAGCAGTTTATGGGGGTTGGAACTGTTTTTT. The chain employs TRBV12-3 or TRBV12-4 and TRBJ1-4, with D maybe TRBD1 (5 bases). CDR3 length equals 12 residues. Between the trimmed V and J ends, which lost 2 bases and 12 bases, there was a span of 10 bases.

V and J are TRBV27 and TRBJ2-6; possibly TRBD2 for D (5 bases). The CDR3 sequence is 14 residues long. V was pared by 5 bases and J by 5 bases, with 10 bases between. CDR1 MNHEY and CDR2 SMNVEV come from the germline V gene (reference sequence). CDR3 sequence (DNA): TGTGCCAGCAGTCAGGAGGTCTGGGCCAACGTCCTGACTTTC. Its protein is CASSQEVWANVLTF.

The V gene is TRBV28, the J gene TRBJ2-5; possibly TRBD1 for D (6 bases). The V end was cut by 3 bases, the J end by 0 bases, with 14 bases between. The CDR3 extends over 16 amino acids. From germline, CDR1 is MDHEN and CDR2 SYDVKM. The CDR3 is CASSLTRGQNQETQYF. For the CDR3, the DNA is TGTGCCAGCAGTTTGACGCGTGGACAGAACCAAGAGACCCAGTACTTC. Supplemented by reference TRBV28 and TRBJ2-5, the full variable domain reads DVKVTQSSRYLVKRTGEKVFLECVQDMDHENMFWYRQDPGLGLRLIYFSYDVKMKEKGDIPEGYSVSREKKERFSLILESASTNQTSMYLCASSLTRGQNQETQYFGPGTRLLVL.

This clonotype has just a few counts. CDR3 protein: CAWRGDNYGYTF. The CDR3, as DNA: TGTGCCTGGAGAGGGGATAACTATGGCTACACCTTC. This chain uses TRBV30 with TRBJ1-2; perhaps TRBD1 as D (5 bases). V was shortened by 3 bases and J by 1 base, with 6 bases between the two germline ends. The CDR3 length is 12 residues. The germline V gene has CDR1 GTSNPN and CDR2 SVGIG (reference sequence).

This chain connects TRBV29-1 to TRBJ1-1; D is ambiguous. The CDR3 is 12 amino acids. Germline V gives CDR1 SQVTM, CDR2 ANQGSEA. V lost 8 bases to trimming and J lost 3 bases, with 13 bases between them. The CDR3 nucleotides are TGCAGCTCCAGTAGCCCCTACACTGAAGCTTTCTTT. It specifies CSSSSPYTEAFF.

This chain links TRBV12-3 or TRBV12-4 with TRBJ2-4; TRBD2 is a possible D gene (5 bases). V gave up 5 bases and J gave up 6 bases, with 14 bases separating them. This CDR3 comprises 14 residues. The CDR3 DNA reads TGTGCCAGCAGTCCCCGCCGAGGGCCAAACATTCAGTACTTC. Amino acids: CASSPRRGPNIQYF.